These T cell receptor beta chains were read from a single sample in a study of shared clonotypes between healthy human individuals. The protocol was immunoSEQ multiplex PCR, while the TCRdb copy is restricted to in-frame clones and leaves out a portion. The sample holds approximately 500,000 clones, about 78% seen once. The sample was PBMCs. The receptor source for this set is a woman between 35 and 50 years old in good health. Some clones in this sample may be carry-over from other donors' samples. The CDR3 runs from the conserved cysteine through the conserved F or W. A D gene is named only where the DNA matches it firmly. Rows may omit the clone size; those that give it use once, few, many or a size class.

TRBV4-3,NA,TRBJ1-2,TRBD1,TGCGCCAGCAGCCAGCCGGGACAGGCAGACTATGGCTACACCTTC,CASSQPGQADYGYTF
TRBV5-1,NA,TRBJ2-5,TRBD1,TGCGCCAGCAGCTTGGACAGGGGGCCCCTCGGGACCCAGTACTTC,CASSLDRGPLGTQYF
TRBV9,many,TRBJ1-1,TRBD1,TGTGCCAGCAGCGTAGGGGCGACAGGGGTCGCTGAAGCTTTCTTT,CASSVGATGVAEAFF
TRBV5-1,NA,TRBJ2-1,TRBD1,TGCGCCAGCAGCTTGAACAGGGGGCCGGCGAATGAGCAGTTCTTC,CASSLNRGPANEQFF
TRBV15,NA,TRBJ2-2,NA,TGTGCCACCAGCAGAGGGGTCCAGGGTTCCGGGGAGCTGTTTTTT,CATSRGVQGSGELFF
TRBV6-1,once,TRBJ2-5,NA,TGTGCCAGCAGTGAGCCCCGAGGGGGGACGGAGACCCAGTACTTC,CASSEPRGGTETQYF
TRBV6-5,few,TRBJ2-1,NA,TGTGCCAGCAGGGGCGGGACTCACAATGAGCAGTTCTTC,CASRGGTHNEQFF
TRBV7-2,many,TRBJ1-1,TRBD1,TGTGCCAGCAGCATCGGGACAGCGAACACTGAAGCTTTCTTT,CASSIGTANTEAFF
TRBV7-3,NA,TRBJ2-2,NA,TGTGCCAGCAGCTTATACACCGGGGAGCTGTTTTTT,CASSLYTGELFF
TRBV7-7,NA,TRBJ2-5,TRBD1,TGTGCTAGCAGCCCTAGATCGGGACAGGCAAGGGAGACCCAGTACTTC,CASSPRSGQARETQYF
TRBV7-2,NA,TRBJ2-3,NA,TGTGCCAGCAGCTTAGTCTGGACAGATACGCAGTATTTT,CASSLVWTDTQYF
TRBV2,NA,TRBJ2-4,NA,TGTGCCAGCAGTGCCCCTGATTTGAACATTCAGTACTTC,CASSAPDLNIQYF
TRBV7-2,NA,TRBJ2-7,TRBD2,TGTGCCAGCAGCTTCGGACTAGCGGGAGTTGGCTACGAGCAGTACTTC,CASSFGLAGVGYEQYF
TRBV7-6,once,TRBJ2-6,NA,TGTGCCAGCAAGGGAGGCGTCTCTGGGGCCAACGTCCTGACTTTC,CASKGGVSGANVLTF
TRBV7-3,NA,TRBJ2-2,NA,TGTGCCAGTAGAGGGACGGCGAACACCGGGGAGCTGTTTTTT,CASRGTANTGELFF